This T cell receptor (beta chain) was recovered during a study of blood T cells in healthy people across ages. The second PCR ran about 6 to 12 cycles with a sample-barcoded 5' primer and J-beta primers. TCRdb re-derived calls from the 5' RACE reads in MiXCR, one entry per CDR3 protein. Among about 570,000 distinct CDR3 sequences listed, about 26% were seen once. Peripheral blood was drawn, ten milliliters per donor. Each sample provided at least 5 micrograms of extracted total RNA. Concerning this clonotype itself: Its antigen is unidentified.

V trimming: 0 bases; J trimming: 5 bases; junction bases outside the gene matches: 5. Germline values: CDR1 SGHNT, CDR2 YYREEE (reference sequence). The CDR3 has 16 residues. General study points: Changes in expanded clonotypes were possibly confounded, as the CMV status of donors was unknown. Versus aged donors, long-lived donors had higher diversity and more naive CD4+ cells.

This chain links TRBV5-4 with TRBJ2-1; 10 bases fit TRBD1. Sequencing was performed on blood. This receptor was identified in a woman aged 65 to 85 in good health. CDR3 sequence: CASSLAGTGEHNEQFF. The CDR3 DNA is TGTGCCAGCAGCTTGGCCGGGACAGGGGAACACAATGAGCAGTTCTTC.